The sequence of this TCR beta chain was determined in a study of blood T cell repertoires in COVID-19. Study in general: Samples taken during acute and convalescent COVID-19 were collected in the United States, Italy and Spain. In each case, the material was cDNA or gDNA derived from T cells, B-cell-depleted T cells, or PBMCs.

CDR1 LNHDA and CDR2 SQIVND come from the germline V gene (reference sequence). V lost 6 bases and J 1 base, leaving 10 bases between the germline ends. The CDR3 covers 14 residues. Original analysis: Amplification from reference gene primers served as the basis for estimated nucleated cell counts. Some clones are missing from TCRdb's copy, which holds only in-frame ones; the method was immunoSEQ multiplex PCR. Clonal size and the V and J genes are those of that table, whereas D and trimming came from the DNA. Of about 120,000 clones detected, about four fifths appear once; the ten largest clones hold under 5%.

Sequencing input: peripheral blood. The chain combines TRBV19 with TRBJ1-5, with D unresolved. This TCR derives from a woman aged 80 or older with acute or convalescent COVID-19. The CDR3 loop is CASRSGRSNQPQHF. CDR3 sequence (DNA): TGTGCCAGTAGATCGGGGAGGAGCAATCAGCCCCAGCATTTT.